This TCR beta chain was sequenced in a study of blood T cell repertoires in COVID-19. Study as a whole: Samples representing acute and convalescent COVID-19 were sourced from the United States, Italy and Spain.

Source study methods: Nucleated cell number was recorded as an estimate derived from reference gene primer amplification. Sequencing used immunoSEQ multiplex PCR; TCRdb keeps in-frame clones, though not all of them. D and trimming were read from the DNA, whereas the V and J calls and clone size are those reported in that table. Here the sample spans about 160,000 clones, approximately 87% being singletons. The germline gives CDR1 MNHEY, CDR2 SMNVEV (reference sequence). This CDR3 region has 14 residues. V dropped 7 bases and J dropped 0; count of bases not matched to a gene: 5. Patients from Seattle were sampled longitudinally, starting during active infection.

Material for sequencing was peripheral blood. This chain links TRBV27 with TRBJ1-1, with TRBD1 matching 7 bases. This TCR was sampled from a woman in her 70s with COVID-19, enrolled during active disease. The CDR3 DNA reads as TGTGCCAGCACTACGGGACAGATGAACACTGAAGCTTTCTTT. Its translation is CASTTGQMNTEAFF.